A single sample gave rise to the 11 T cell receptor beta chains below, sequenced in a study of OX40 agonist ivuxolimab in advanced cancers. Assay: immunoSEQ multiplex PCR; the TCRdb copy retains only in-frame clones and omits some. The sample carries some 100,000 clones, less than 90% recorded once. Here the sequenced sample was CD4+ or CD8+ T cells sorted from blood, taken in a trial of the OX40 agonist ivuxolimab. The receptors stem from an adult with an advanced solid tumor such as melanoma, head and neck, liver or kidney cancer.

This chain uses TRBV5-6 with TRBJ2-3; tentative D call: TRBD2 (6 bases). With 2 bases removed from V and 1 base from J, the gap between germline ends came to 8 bases. The CDR3 extends over 14 amino acids. Per the germline V gene, CDR1 is SGHDT and CDR2 is YYEEEE. CDR3 DNA sequence: TGTGCCAGCAGCTTTCCGGGGGGCACAGATACGCAGTATTTT. As protein: CASSFPGGTDTQYF.

The chain carries TRBV4-2 and TRBJ2-1; 9 positions agree with TRBD1. The CDR3 runs to 18 residues. The junction had 13 bases not matched to a gene; V was cut back by 1 base and J by 6 bases. CDR1 is LGHNA, CDR2 YNFKEQ, per germline. The CDR3 DNA reads TGTGCCAGCAGCCAAGGAATAACGGGACAGGGTTTGGGCAATGAGCAGTTCTTC. It translates to CASSQGITGQGLGNEQFF.

The genes are TRBV7-3 and TRBJ1-1; D is unresolved. Germline assignment: CDR1 SGHTA and CDR2 FQGTGA. The V and J ends lost 3 bases and 1 base respectively, with 6 bases between them. This CDR3 is 13 amino acids long. CDR3 nucleotide sequence: TGTGCCAGCAGCTTGGACCGGAACACTGAAGCTTTCTTT. This translates into CASSLDRNTEAFF. Full variable domain (rest looked up from reference TRBV7-3 and TRBJ1-1): GAGVSQTPSNKVTEKGKYVELRCDPISGHTALYWYRQSLGQGPEFLIYFQGTGAADDSGLPNDRFFAVRPEGSVSTLKIQRTERGDSAVYLCASSLDRNTEAFFGQGTRLTVV.

CDR3 nucleotide sequence: TGTGCCAGCAGCTTGCGGACATCCAACACTGAAGCTTTCTTT. Its protein is CASSLRTSNTEAFF. This chain uses TRBV7-2 with TRBJ1-1, with a tentative D call TRBD1 (5 bases). V was clipped by 3 bases and J by 2 bases, with 10 bases between them. This CDR3 is 14 amino acids long. CDR1 and CDR2 from the germline V gene are SGHTA and FQGNSA.

CDR3 in amino acids: CAISESTGEGKLFF. CDR3 coding DNA: TGTGCCATCAGTGAGTCAACAGGGGAGGGGAAACTGTTTTTT. The rearrangement uses TRBV10-3 and TRBJ1-4, with 7 bases aligning to TRBD1. Per germline, CDR1 ENHRY and CDR2 SYGVKD. Losses at the gene ends were 0 bases for V and 11 bases for J; bases not matched to a gene: 6. The CDR3 extends over 14 amino acids.

The chain employs TRBV4-1 and TRBJ2-3, with 13 bases that match TRBD2. Germline trimming cut 5 bases from V and 4 bases from J; bases unmatched to any gene: 6. The V gene's germline CDR1 is MGHRA and CDR2 YSYEKL. The CDR3 runs 16 residues. CDR3 sequence (DNA): TGCGCCAGCAGCACCCGGACTAGCGGGGGCCCAGATACGCAGTATTTT. Translation: CASSTRTSGGPDTQYF.

This clone has only a few counts. V and J are TRBV15 and TRBJ2-5, with TRBD2 matching 7 bases. The germline CDR1 and CDR2 sequences are LNHNV and YYDKDF (reference sequence). This CDR3 contains 11 residues. J lost 5 bases, V lost 11 bases, and 5 bases had no gene match. The CDR3: CAAGREETQYF. CDR3 sequence (DNA): TGTGCCGCTGGGAGGGAGGAGACCCAGTACTTC.

J is TRBJ1-3 and V is TRBV5-8; D remains ambiguous. The CDR3 contains 14 residues. Germline loops: CDR1 SGHTS, CDR2 YDEGEE. V lost 2 bases to trimming and J lost 0 bases, with 6 bases between them. The CDR3 spells CASSFDTSGNTIYF. The DNA for the CDR3 is TGTGCCAGCAGCTTCGACACCTCTGGAAACACCATATATTTT.

The chain is built from TRBV5-6 and TRBJ1-6, with no clear D. The CDR3 runs 13 residues. The ends were cut back, 6 bases at V and 8 bases at J, with 12 bases in the middle. Per the germline V gene, CDR1 is SGHDT and CDR2 is YYEEEE. CDR3 in amino acids: CASTYEGYSPLHF. CDR3 nucleotide sequence: TGTGCCAGCACCTATGAGGGTTATTCACCCCTCCACTTT.

This clone was detected only a few times. The same CDR3 also results from other DNA sequences found in this sample. The chain links TRBV28 to TRBJ2-5, with D perhaps matching TRBD1 (7 bases). In germline, CDR1 is MDHEN, CDR2 SYDVKM. Trimming shortened V by 6 bases and J by 4 bases, and 12 bases separated the two germline ends. The CDR3 totals 13 residues. CDR3 coding DNA: TGTGCCAGCAGCCGACAGGGAGGAGAGACCCAGTACTTC. Residues: CASSRQGGETQYF. Based on the CDR3 plus reference TRBV28 and TRBJ2-5, the full variable domain is DVKVTQSSRYLVKRTGEKVFLECVQDMDHENMFWYRQDPGLGLRLIYFSYDVKMKEKGDIPEGYSVSREKKERFSLILESASTNQTSMYLCASSRQGGETQYFGPGTRLLVL.

CDR3 region: CASSRDRDDEQFF. Here the CDR3 DNA reads TGCGCCAGCAGCCGGGACAGGGACGATGAGCAGTTCTTC. The chain has TRBV5-1 and TRBJ2-1; 9 bases map to TRBD1. Per germline, CDR1 SGHRS and CDR2 YFSETQ. The V gene end was trimmed by 4 bases and the J gene end by 8 bases; junction bases not matched to a gene: 4. There are 13 residues in the CDR3.